This record looks at one T cell receptor (beta chain) sequence and its context. What it binds is unknown. The investigators made TCR beta cDNA from approximately 510 ng total RNA, using a constant-region primer. A slightly modified ARM-PCR protocol with three nested multiplex PCR rounds produced these TCR beta libraries. The two initial PCR rounds, about 9 cycles each, used TRBV1-TRBV30 forward and C-beta reverse primers. TCRdb used MiXCR to reprocess the multiplex PCR reads, holding one entry per CDR3 protein. The sample holds about 44,000 distinct CDR3 sequences, roughly 80% seen once. The CDR3 spans 18 residues. Losses at the gene ends were 1 base for V and 3 bases for J; bases not matched to a gene: 15. CDR1 LGHNA and CDR2 YSLEER come from the germline V gene. The data were taken from a study of tumor-infiltrating lymphocytes in primary liver carcinoma. Study conclusions and caveats: Paired tumor-adjacent and tumor-blood samples overlapped less than tumor region pairs did.

The source material, 20-30 mg of unsorted bulk tissue, was used to co-extract RNA and DNA. Patients underwent resection of primary liver carcinoma. The receptor's source is a woman aged 25 to 45 with primary liver carcinoma and hepatitis B virus infection. Sequencing was done on a sample of tumor-adjacent normal liver tissue. V is TRBV4-3 and J is TRBJ2-7, with 7 positions matching TRBD2. Here the CDR3 reads CASSQAVTGGHVSYEQYF. Written as DNA, the CDR3 is TGCGCCAGCAGCCAAGCCGTGACGGGGGGTCACGTTAGCTACGAGCAGTACTTC.